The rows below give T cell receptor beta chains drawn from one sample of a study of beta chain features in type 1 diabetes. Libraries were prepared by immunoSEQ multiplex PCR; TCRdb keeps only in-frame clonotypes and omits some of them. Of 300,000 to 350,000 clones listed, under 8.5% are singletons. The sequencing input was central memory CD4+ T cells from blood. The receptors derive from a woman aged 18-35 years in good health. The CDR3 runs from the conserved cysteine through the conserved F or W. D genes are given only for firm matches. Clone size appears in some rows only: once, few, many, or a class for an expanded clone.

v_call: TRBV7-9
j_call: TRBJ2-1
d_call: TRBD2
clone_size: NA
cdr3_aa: CASSLAGERYNEQFF
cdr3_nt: TGTGCCAGCAGCCTAGCGGGAGAACGGTACAATGAGCAGTTCTTC

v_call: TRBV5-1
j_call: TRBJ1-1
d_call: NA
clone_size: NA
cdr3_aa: CASIEVRGLRTEAFF
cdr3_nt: TGCGCCAGCATTGAAGTAAGAGGTCTACGCACTGAAGCTTTCTTT

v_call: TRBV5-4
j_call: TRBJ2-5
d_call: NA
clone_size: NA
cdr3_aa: CASSSSPWALLAQETQYF
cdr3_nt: TGTGCCAGCAGCTCCTCCCCTTGGGCCTTATTGGCCCAAGAGACCCAGTACTTC

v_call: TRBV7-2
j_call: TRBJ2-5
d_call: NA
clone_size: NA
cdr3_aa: CASSNQGDGPQYF
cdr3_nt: TGTGCCAGCAGCAATCAGGGTGATGGACCCCAGTACTTC

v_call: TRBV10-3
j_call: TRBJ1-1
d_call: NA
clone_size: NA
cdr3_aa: CAIRGDGLHTEAFF
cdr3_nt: TGTGCCATCAGGGGGGACGGGCTCCACACTGAAGCTTTCTTT

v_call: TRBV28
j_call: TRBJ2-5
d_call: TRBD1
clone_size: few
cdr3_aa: CASSSAGTGSETQYF
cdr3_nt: TGTGCCAGCAGTTCCGCCGGGACAGGGTCCGAGACCCAGTACTTC

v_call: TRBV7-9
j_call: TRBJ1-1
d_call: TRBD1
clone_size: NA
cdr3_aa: CASSERQGVNTEAFF
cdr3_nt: TGTGCCAGCAGCGAAAGACAGGGGGTAAACACTGAAGCTTTCTTT

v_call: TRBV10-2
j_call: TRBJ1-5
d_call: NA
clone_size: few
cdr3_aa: CASSGGVGQPQHF
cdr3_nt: TGCGCCAGCAGTGGTGGGGTTGGACAGCCCCAGCATTTT

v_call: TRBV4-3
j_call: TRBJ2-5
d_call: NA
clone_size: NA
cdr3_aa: CASSPGLQIETQYF
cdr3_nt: TGCGCCAGCAGTCCGGGACTCCAAATAGAGACCCAGTACTTC

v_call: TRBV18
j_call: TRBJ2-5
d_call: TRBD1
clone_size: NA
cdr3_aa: CASSPRKGAVQETQYF
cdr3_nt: TGTGCCAGCTCCCCCCGGAAGGGGGCCGTACAAGAGACCCAGTACTTC